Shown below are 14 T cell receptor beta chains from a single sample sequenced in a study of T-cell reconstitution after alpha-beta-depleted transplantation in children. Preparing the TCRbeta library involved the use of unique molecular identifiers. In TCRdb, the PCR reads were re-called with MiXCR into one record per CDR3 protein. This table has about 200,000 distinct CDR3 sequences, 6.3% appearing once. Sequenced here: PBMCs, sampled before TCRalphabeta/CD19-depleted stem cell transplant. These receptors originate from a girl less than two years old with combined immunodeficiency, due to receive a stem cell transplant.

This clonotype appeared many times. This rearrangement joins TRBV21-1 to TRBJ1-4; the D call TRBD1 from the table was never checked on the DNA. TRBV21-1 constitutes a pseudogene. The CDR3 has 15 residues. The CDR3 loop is CASSKAGQGNEKLFF. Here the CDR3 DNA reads TGTGCCAGCAGCAAAGCCGGACAGGGGAATGAAAAACTGTTTTTT.

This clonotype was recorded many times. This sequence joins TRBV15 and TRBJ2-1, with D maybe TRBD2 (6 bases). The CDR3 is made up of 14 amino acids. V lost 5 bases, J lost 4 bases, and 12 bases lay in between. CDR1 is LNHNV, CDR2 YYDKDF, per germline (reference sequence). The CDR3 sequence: CATSRERLYNEQFF. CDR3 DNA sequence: TGTGCCACCAGCCGGGAGCGCCTATACAATGAGCAGTTCTTC.

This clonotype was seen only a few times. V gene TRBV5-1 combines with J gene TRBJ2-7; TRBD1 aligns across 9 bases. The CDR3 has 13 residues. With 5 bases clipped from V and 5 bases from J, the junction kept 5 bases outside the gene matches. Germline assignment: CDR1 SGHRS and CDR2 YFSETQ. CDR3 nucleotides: TGCGCCAGCAGAGAGGACAGGGGCCACGAGCAGTACTTC. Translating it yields CASREDRGHEQYF.

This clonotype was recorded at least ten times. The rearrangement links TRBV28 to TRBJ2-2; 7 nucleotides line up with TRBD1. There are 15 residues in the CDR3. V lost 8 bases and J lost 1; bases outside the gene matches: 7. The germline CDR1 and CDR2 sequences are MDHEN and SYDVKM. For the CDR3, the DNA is TGTGCCAGCCGGACCGGGACAGAGAACACCGGGGAGCTGTTTTTT. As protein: CASRTGTENTGELFF. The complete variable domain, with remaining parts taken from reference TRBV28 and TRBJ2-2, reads DVKVTQSSRYLVKRTGEKVFLECVQDMDHENMFWYRQDPGLGLRLIYFSYDVKMKEKGDIPEGYSVSREKKERFSLILESASTNQTSMYLCASRTGTENTGELFFGEGSRLTVL.

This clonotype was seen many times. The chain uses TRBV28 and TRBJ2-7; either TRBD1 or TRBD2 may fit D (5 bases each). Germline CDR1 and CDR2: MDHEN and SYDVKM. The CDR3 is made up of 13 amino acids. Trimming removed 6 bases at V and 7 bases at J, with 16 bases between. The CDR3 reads CASSLFGTGEQYF. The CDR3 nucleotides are TGTGCCAGCAGCCTTTTCGGGACGGGGGAGCAGTACTTC.

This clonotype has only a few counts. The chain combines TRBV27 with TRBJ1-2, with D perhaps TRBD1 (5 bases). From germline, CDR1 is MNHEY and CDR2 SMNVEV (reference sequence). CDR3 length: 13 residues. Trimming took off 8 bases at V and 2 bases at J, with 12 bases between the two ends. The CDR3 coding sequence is TGTGCCAGCGGGTGGGGGGTCAACTATGGCTACACCTTC. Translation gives CASGWGVNYGYTF.

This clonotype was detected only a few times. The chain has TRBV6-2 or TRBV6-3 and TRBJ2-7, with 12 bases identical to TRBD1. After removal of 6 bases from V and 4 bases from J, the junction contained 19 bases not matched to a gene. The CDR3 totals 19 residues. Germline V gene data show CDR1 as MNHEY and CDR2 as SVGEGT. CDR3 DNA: TGTGCCAGCAGGCCACTGCTGCAATCCCGGGACAGGGGGCGATACGAGCAGTACTTC. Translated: CASRPLLQSRDRGRYEQYF.

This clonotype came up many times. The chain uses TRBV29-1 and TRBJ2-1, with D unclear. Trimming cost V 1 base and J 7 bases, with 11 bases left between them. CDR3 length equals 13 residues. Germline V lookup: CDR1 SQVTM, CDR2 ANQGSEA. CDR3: CSVEVISMNEQFF. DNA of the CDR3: TGCAGCGTTGAAGTGATTAGTATGAATGAGCAGTTCTTC.

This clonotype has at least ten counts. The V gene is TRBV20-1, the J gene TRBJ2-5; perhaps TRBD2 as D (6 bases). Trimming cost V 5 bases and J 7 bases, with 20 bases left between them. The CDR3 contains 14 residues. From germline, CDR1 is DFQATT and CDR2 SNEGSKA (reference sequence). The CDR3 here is CSAPGTPTQGTQYF. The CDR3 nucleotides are TGCAGTGCTCCCGGGACTCCTACTCAGGGGACCCAGTACTTC.

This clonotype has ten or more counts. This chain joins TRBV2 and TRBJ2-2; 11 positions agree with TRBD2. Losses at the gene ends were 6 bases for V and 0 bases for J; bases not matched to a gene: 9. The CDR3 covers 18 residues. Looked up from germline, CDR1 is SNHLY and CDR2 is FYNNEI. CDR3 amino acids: CASRPLAGGRPNTGELFF. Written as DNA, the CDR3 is TGTGCCAGCAGGCCCCTAGCGGGGGGTCGTCCGAACACCGGGGAGCTGTTTTTT. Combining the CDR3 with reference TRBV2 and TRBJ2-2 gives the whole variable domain EPEVTQTPSHQVTQMGQEVILRCVPISNHLYFYWYRQILGQKVEFLVSFYNNEISEKSEIFDDQFSVERPDGSNFTLKIRSTKLEDSAMYFCASRPLAGGRPNTGELFFGEGSRLTVL.

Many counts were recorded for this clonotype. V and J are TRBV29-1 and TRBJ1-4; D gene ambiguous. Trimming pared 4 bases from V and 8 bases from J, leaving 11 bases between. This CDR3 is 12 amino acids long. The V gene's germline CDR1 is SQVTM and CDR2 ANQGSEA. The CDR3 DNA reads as TGCAGCGTTGCGGAGACGGGGGAAAAACTGTTTTTT. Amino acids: CSVAETGEKLFF.

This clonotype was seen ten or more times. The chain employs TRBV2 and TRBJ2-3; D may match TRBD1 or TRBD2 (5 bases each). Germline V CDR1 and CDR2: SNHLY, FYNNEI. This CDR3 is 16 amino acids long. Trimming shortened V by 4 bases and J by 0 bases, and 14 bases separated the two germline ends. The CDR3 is CASSVSPGPSTDTQYF. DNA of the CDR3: TGTGCCAGCAGTGTGTCTCCGGGGCCTAGCACAGATACGCAGTATTTT.

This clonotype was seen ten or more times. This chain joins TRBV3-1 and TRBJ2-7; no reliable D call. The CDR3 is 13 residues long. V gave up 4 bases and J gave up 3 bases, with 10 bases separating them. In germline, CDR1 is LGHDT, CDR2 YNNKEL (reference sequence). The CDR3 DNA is TGTGCCAGCAGCCCGGAAATGGGCTACGAGCAGTACTTC. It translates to CASSPEMGYEQYF.

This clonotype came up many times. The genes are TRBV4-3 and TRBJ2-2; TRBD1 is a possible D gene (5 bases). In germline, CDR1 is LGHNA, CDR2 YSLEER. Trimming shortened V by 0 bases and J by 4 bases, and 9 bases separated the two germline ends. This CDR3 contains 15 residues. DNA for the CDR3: TGCGCCAGCAGCCAAGAGTGGGGCGGCACCGGGGAGCTGTTTTTT. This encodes CASSQEWGGTGELFF.